Listed below are T cell receptor beta chains from one sample, sequenced in a study of response to subunit inactivated influenza vaccine. TCRdb redid the calling of the RT-PCR reads with MiXCR, one entry per CDR3 protein. The table shows some 550,000 distinct CDR3 sequences, with 20% to 25% occurring only once. The sample was also linked to a second study, of T cells expressing NK-cell markers.

The sample consisted of CD4+ T cells sorted from PBMCs, taken 11 to 12 days after vaccination. These receptors all stem from a middle-aged man who received an inactivated influenza vaccine. The CDR3 runs from the conserved cysteine through the conserved F or W. Fields, in order: V gene, J gene, D gene, clone size, CDR3 protein, CDR3 DNA. D genes are given only for firm matches. Some rows mark clone size as missing; the rest say once, few, many or name a class of expanded clone.

TRBV9	TRBJ2-1	-	few	CASSPRLNEQFF	TGTGCCAGCAGCCCCCGACTGAATGAGCAGTTCTTC
TRBV12-3/TRBV12-4	TRBJ2-1	TRBD2	-	CASTPLAGGFNEQFF	TGTGCCAGCACCCCACTAGCGGGGGGTTTCAATGAGCAGTTCTTC
TRBV2	TRBJ2-3	TRBD2	few	CASGRGSTDTQYF	TGTGCCAGCGGGAGGGGAAGCACAGATACGCAGTATTTT
TRBV3-1	TRBJ2-1	-	-	CASSRRLGGDEQFF	TGTGCCAGCAGCCGTCGACTAGGTGGCGATGAGCAGTTCTTC
TRBV6-2/TRBV6-3	TRBJ1-6	-	few	CASGNSPLHF	TGTGCCAGCGGTAATTCACCCCTCCACTTT
TRBV20-1	TRBJ1-1	-	-	CSASQGLGSTNTEAFF	TGCAGTGCTAGCCAAGGGCTCGGGAGTACGAACACTGAAGCTTTCTTT
TRBV27	TRBJ2-7	-	-	CASSPRLGSYYEQYF	TGTGCCAGCAGTCCCCGCTTGGGGTCCTACTACGAGCAGTACTTC
TRBV6-5	TRBJ1-1	-	-	CASSYIPGQSEAFF	TGTGCCAGCAGTTACATCCCGGGGCAGAGTGAAGCTTTCTTT
TRBV6-1	TRBJ2-1	-	-	CASRPQRYGQFF	TGTGCCAGCAGACCCCAGCGGTACGGGCAGTTCTTC
TRBV2	TRBJ1-5	TRBD1	few	CASSGGTGHQPQHF	TGTGCCAGCAGTGGGGGGACAGGGCATCAGCCCCAGCATTTT
TRBV4-1	TRBJ1-2	TRBD1	-	CASSQKTGGDYGYTF	TGCGCCAGCAGCCAAAAAACAGGGGGAGACTATGGCTACACCTTC
TRBV7-8	TRBJ2-2	-	-	CASSRPGLQQSNTGELFF	TGTGCCAGCAGTCGGCCGGGACTGCAACAATCGAACACCGGGGAGCTGTTTTTT
TRBV5-1	TRBJ1-2	-	-	CASSFDSLFYGYTF	TGCGCCAGCAGCTTCGACAGCCTATTCTATGGCTACACCTTC
TRBV10-3	TRBJ2-4	TRBD2	-	CAIRAGGENIQYF	TGTGCCATCAGGGCGGGGGGGGAAAACATTCAGTACTTC
TRBV19	TRBJ2-7	-	-	CASSIGPGRGYEQYF	TGTGCCAGTAGTATAGGCCCTGGACGGGGTTACGAGCAGTACTTC
TRBV6-2/TRBV6-3	TRBJ2-7	TRBD2	-	CASRTLAGGRRAYEQYF	TGTGCCAGCAGAACCTTGGCGGGAGGGCGCCGAGCCTACGAGCAGTACTTC
TRBV5-1	TRBJ2-1	-	-	CASSVPPGSPYNEQFF	TGCGCCAGCAGCGTCCCCCCAGGAAGTCCCTACAATGAGCAGTTCTTC
TRBV20-1	TRBJ2-7	-	few	CSATPKGSEQYF	TGCAGTGCAACACCCAAAGGGAGCGAGCAGTACTTC
TRBV29-1	TRBJ2-3	-	many	CSVAVGYSGVTDTQYF	TGCAGCGTTGCCGTTGGATATTCAGGGGTCACAGATACGCAGTATTTT
TRBV3-1	TRBJ1-5	-	many	CASSPRRGVGNQPQHF	TGTGCCAGCAGCCCAAGGCGGGGTGTTGGCAATCAGCCCCAGCATTTT
TRBV5-1	TRBJ2-1	TRBD1	few	CASSLSRDRDEQFF	TGCGCCAGCAGCTTGTCCCGGGACAGAGACGAGCAGTTCTTC
TRBV10-3	TRBJ2-7	-	-	CAINDGGDEQYF	TGTGCCATCAACGATGGGGGCGACGAGCAGTACTTC
TRBV24-1	TRBJ2-1	-	-	CATSPTGTNYNEQFF	TGTGCCACCTCCCCGACCGGGACAAACTACAATGAGCAGTTCTTC
TRBV5-1	TRBJ2-5	-	many	CASSLHQETQYF	TGCGCCAGCAGCTTGCACCAAGAGACCCAGTACTTC
TRBV20-1	TRBJ2-3	-	few	CSARGDNTDTQYF	TGCAGTGCTAGAGGCGACAACACAGATACGCAGTATTTT
TRBV20-1	TRBJ2-1	TRBD2	-	CSGAGVHYNEQFF	TGCAGTGGAGCGGGGGTCCACTACAATGAGCAGTTCTTC
TRBV2	TRBJ1-2	-	-	CASTLGPSYGYTF	TGTGCCAGCACATTGGGGCCCTCTTATGGCTACACCTTC
TRBV6-5	TRBJ1-1	-	few	CASGMRNTEAFF	TGTGCCAGCGGGATGAGAAACACTGAAGCTTTCTTT
TRBV6-2/TRBV6-3	TRBJ2-2	-	-	CASGGPNTGELFF	TGTGCCAGCGGGGGGCCGAACACCGGGGAGCTGTTTTTT
TRBV28	TRBJ2-4	TRBD1	few	CASSHDRGRGVVAKNIQYF	TGTGCCAGCAGCCACGACAGGGGGCGTGGTGTCGTGGCCAAAAACATTCAGTACTTC
TRBV24-1	TRBJ1-2	TRBD1	few	CATSDRDSDYGYTF	TGTGCCACCAGTGATCGGGACAGCGACTATGGCTACACCTTC
TRBV27	TRBJ1-2	TRBD1	few	CASSSITGGHYGYTF	TGTGCCAGCAGTTCCATTACAGGGGGTCACTATGGCTACACCTTC
TRBV6-1	TRBJ2-2	-	few	CASNGQGNTGELFF	TGTGCCAGCAACGGCCAGGGTAACACCGGGGAGCTGTTTTTT
TRBV24-1	TRBJ2-3	-	once	CATSDFRHTQYF	TGTGCCACCAGTGATTTCCGGCATACGCAGTATTTT
TRBV27	TRBJ2-1	TRBD2	-	CASRARTSEYNEQFF	TGTGCCAGCAGGGCGAGGACTAGCGAGTACAATGAGCAGTTCTTC
TRBV19	TRBJ2-1	-	few	CASSIIGGNEQFF	TGTGCCAGTAGTATAATAGGGGGCAATGAGCAGTTCTTC
TRBV20-1	TRBJ2-7	TRBD2	-	CSARSRTSGGYEQYF	TGCAGTGCTAGATCTAGGACTAGCGGGGGTTACGAGCAGTACTTC
TRBV25-1	TRBJ2-6	-	few	CASSDILYGANVLTF	TGTGCCAGCAGTGACATCCTGTACGGGGCCAACGTCCTGACTTTC
TRBV29-1	TRBJ1-1	-	few	CSAQTSTGNEAFF	TGCAGCGCCCAAACTTCAACAGGGAATGAAGCTTTCTTT
TRBV19	TRBJ2-5	-	few	CASSRSGALYGETQYF	TGTGCCAGTAGTAGGTCAGGGGCTTTATATGGAGAGACCCAGTACTTC
TRBV20-1	TRBJ2-7	TRBD1	-	CSAPGTGVGEQYF	TGCAGTGCCCCCGGGACAGGGGTGGGCGAGCAGTACTTC
TRBV7-2	TRBJ2-3	-	many	CASSKTDTQYF	TGTGCCAGCAGCAAGACAGATACGCAGTATTTT
TRBV7-9	TRBJ2-2	-	-	CASSTSGELFF	TGTGCCAGCAGCACCTCCGGGGAGCTGTTTTTT
TRBV7-9	TRBJ1-5	-	many	CASSRNNQPQHF	TGTGCCAGCAGCAGAAACAATCAGCCCCAGCATTTT
TRBV6-2/TRBV6-3	TRBJ2-3	-	few	CASSYRGRSTDTQYF	TGTGCCAGCAGTTACAGGGGCAGAAGCACAGATACGCAGTATTTT
TRBV29-1	TRBJ2-5	-	few	CSVTTGETQYF	TGCAGCGTCACAACAGGGGAGACCCAGTACTTC
TRBV6-1	TRBJ2-3	-	-	CASSGPSLDTQYF	TGTGCCAGCAGTGGGCCCAGTCTAGATACGCAGTATTTT
TRBV29-1	TRBJ2-7	-	-	CSVEDRYEQYF	TGCAGCGTTGAGGACAGATACGAGCAGTACTTC
TRBV18	TRBJ1-1	-	-	CASSPMGATNTEAFF	TGTGCCAGCTCACCAATGGGGGCGACGAACACTGAAGCTTTCTTT
TRBV18	TRBJ2-1	TRBD2	few	CASSPGIAGVGEQFF	TGTGCCAGCTCCCCGGGAATAGCGGGAGTCGGTGAGCAGTTCTTC
TRBV15	TRBJ2-1	TRBD2	few	CATLTASGRYNEQFF	TGTGCCACCCTTACTGCTAGCGGGAGGTACAATGAGCAGTTCTTC
TRBV6-5	TRBJ2-1	TRBD2	few	CASSSNQRVAGSYNEQFF	TGTGCCAGCAGTTCAAACCAACGGGTAGCGGGGTCCTACAATGAGCAGTTCTTC
TRBV6-5	TRBJ2-7	-	-	CASSYSTASSYEQYF	TGTGCCAGCAGTTACTCGACAGCAAGCTCCTACGAGCAGTACTTC
TRBV7-2	TRBJ2-1	TRBD1	few	CASSKTGAHNEQFF	TGTGCCAGCAGCAAGACAGGGGCCCACAATGAGCAGTTCTTC
TRBV10-3	TRBJ2-7	TRBD1	-	CAITSDRGHARNEQYF	TGTGCCATCACCTCGGACAGGGGCCACGCTCGGAACGAGCAGTACTTC
TRBV3-1	TRBJ2-2	-	-	CASSHEDTGELFF	TGTGCCAGCAGCCACGAAGACACCGGGGAGCTGTTTTTT
TRBV18	TRBJ2-2	-	-	CASSPPGQTHGTGELFF	TGTGCCAGCTCACCACCTGGGCAGACTCATGGAACCGGGGAGCTGTTTTTT
TRBV5-5	TRBJ2-3	TRBD2	-	CASSLGSSGALQYF	TGTGCCAGCAGCTTGGGTTCTAGCGGAGCATTGCAGTATTTT
TRBV20-1	TRBJ1-5	-	few	CSAREDRPTSAQHF	TGCAGTGCTAGAGAAGATCGGCCAACGTCGGCCCAGCATTTT